A selection of T cell receptor beta chains follows, all from one sample in a study of technical replicates of blood from a handful of donors. TCRdb's table, derived via immunoSEQ multiplex PCR, lists solely in-frame clones and lacks some. The sample includes some 74,000 clones, around 95% of them seen just once. Sequences were obtained from T cells isolated from PBMCs. These receptors originate from a human donor in good health. Both conserved end residues are part of each CDR3. A D gene is named only where the DNA matches it firmly. Clone size appears in some rows only: once, few, many, or a class for an expanded clone.

V	D	size	J	CDR3	DNA
TRBV7-2	TRBD2	.	TRBJ2-5	CASSLSGGGQETQYF	TGTGCCAGCAGCCTTAGCGGGGGGGGACAAGAGACCCAGTACTTC
TRBV5-1	.	.	TRBJ2-2	CASRDTNTGELFF	TGCGCCAGCAGGGACACGAACACCGGGGAGCTGTTTTTT
TRBV4-2	.	once	TRBJ1-2	CASSQNSYEYGYTF	TGTGCCAGCAGCCAGAACAGCTACGAGTATGGCTACACCTTC
TRBV27	.	few	TRBJ1-5	CASSSTLQGNQPQHF	TGTGCCAGCAGTTCTACCCTACAGGGAAATCAGCCCCAGCATTTT
TRBV5-4	TRBD2	.	TRBJ2-7	CASSTSGGASYEQYF	TGTGCCAGCAGTACTAGCGGGGGGGCCAGCTACGAGCAGTACTTC
TRBV7-2	TRBD2	.	TRBJ2-1	CASTKPPPGLAGNEQFF	TGTGCCAGCACCAAACCCCCTCCGGGACTAGCGGGGAATGAGCAGTTCTTC
TRBV29-1	.	.	TRBJ2-1	CSGAGGDVTLGYNEQFF	TGCAGCGGGGCAGGAGGGGACGTCACCCTTGGGTACAATGAGCAGTTCTTC
TRBV11-2	TRBD1	.	TRBJ2-7	CASSQDREIYEQYF	TGTGCCAGCAGCCAAGACAGGGAGATCTACGAGCAGTACTTC
TRBV7-2	TRBD2	.	TRBJ2-3	CASSRRLADTQYF	TGTGCCAGCAGCAGACGACTAGCGGATACGCAGTATTTT
TRBV27	.	once	TRBJ1-6	CASSLSLGISYNSPLHF	TGTGCCAGCAGTTTATCCCTCGGTATCTCCTATAATTCACCCCTCCACTTT
TRBV15	TRBD2	.	TRBJ2-5	CATSRDRSLGSGGQETQYF	TGTGCCACCAGCAGAGATCGTTCCCTCGGGTCCGGGGGGCAAGAGACCCAGTACTTC
TRBV5-4	.	.	TRBJ1-1	CASSFDRKNTEAFF	TGTGCCAGCAGCTTCGACAGAAAGAACACTGAAGCTTTCTTT
TRBV6-4	.	.	TRBJ2-2	CASSDSIPAGELFF	TGTGCCAGCAGTGACTCGATTCCGGCCGGGGAGCTGTTTTTT
TRBV19	.	once	TRBJ2-2	CASSIPSAGELFF	TGTGCCAGTAGTATTCCGTCGGCCGGGGAGCTGTTTTTT
TRBV6-5	TRBD2	.	TRBJ2-1	CASSSTGTSDYNEQFF	TGTGCCAGCAGTTCAACCGGGACTAGCGACTACAATGAGCAGTTCTTC
TRBV5-1	TRBD2	.	TRBJ2-1	CASSSSLPAGGFYNEQFF	TGCGCCAGCAGCTCTTCCCTCCCAGCGGGAGGGTTCTACAATGAGCAGTTCTTC
TRBV18	.	.	TRBJ1-2	CASSIGTPANYGYTF	TGTGCCAGCTCAATCGGGACACCAGCCAACTATGGCTACACCTTC
TRBV11-3	TRBD1	.	TRBJ1-6	CASSLPPGQGYSPLHF	TGTGCCAGCAGCTTACCGCCGGGACAGGGGTATTCACCCCTCCACTTT
TRBV30	.	.	TRBJ1-6	CAWSVEGNSPLHF	TGTGCCTGGAGTGTAGAGGGCAACTCACCCCTCCACTTT
TRBV2	.	once	TRBJ2-7	CASSTTSYEQYF	TGTGCCAGCAGTACTACCTCCTATGAGCAGTACTTC
TRBV18	TRBD2	.	TRBJ2-7	CASSPILGTSGDYEQYF	TGTGCCAGCTCACCTATTTTAGGGACTAGCGGGGACTACGAGCAGTACTTC
TRBV30	TRBD2	.	TRBJ2-7	CAWKRGDLGGGYYEQYF	TGTGCCTGGAAGCGAGGTGACCTCGGGGGGGGGTACTACGAGCAGTACTTC
TRBV18	.	.	TRBJ1-5	CASSLSDSSNQPQHF	TGTGCCAGCTCACTGAGCGACAGTAGCAATCAGCCCCAGCATTTT
TRBV4-1	TRBD2	.	TRBJ2-5	CASSQVNSGGPSQVWETQYF	TGCGCCAGCAGCCAAGTTAACAGCGGGGGCCCGTCTCAGGTTTGGGAGACCCAGTACTTC
TRBV5-6	.	.	TRBJ2-1	CASSLDLLLEQFF	TGTGCCAGCAGCTTGGACTTACTTTTGGAGCAGTTCTTC
TRBV6-5	.	.	TRBJ2-3	CASSSLGGTDTQYF	TGTGCCAGCAGTAGTCTAGGGGGCACAGATACGCAGTATTTT
TRBV4-1	TRBD2	.	TRBJ2-7	CASSQERGGWEQYF	TGCGCCAGCAGCCAGGAGCGGGGGGGGTGGGAGCAGTACTTC
TRBV14	.	few	TRBJ1-1	CASSQEPGDRTEAFF	TGTGCCAGCAGCCAAGAGCCAGGGGATCGGACTGAAGCTTTCTTT
TRBV4-1	.	.	TRBJ1-3	CASSQEEAGFPDTIYF	TGCGCCAGCAGCCAAGAGGAAGCAGGGTTCCCGGACACCATATATTTT
TRBV9	TRBD1	.	TRBJ2-7	CASSVDPSGRGPPYEQYF	TGTGCCAGCAGCGTAGACCCTTCTGGCAGGGGGCCCCCCTACGAGCAGTACTTC
TRBV7-9	.	.	TRBJ2-1	CASSLGANNEQFF	TGTGCCAGCAGCTTGGGCGCCAACAATGAGCAGTTCTTC
TRBV7-9	TRBD1	.	TRBJ2-1	CASSRGQGAYNEQFF	TGTGCCAGCAGCCGAGGACAGGGGGCCTACAATGAGCAGTTCTTC
TRBV4-1	.	few	TRBJ1-1	CASSQFPRNTEAFF	TGCGCCAGCAGCCAATTCCCCAGAAACACTGAAGCTTTCTTT
TRBV5-4	TRBD1	once	TRBJ1-2	CASSSLDRVDYGYTF	TGTGCCAGCAGCTCTTTAGACAGGGTGGACTATGGCTACACCTTC
TRBV29-1	.	.	TRBJ2-7	CSVEGGAVSSYEQYF	TGCAGCGTTGAAGGGGGAGCGGTGAGCTCCTACGAGCAGTACTTC
TRBV9	.	.	TRBJ2-7	CASSPPGGYEQYF	TGTGCCAGCAGCCCCCCCGGCGGATACGAGCAGTACTTC
TRBV4-1	TRBD2	.	TRBJ2-1	CASSPLTSGSNNEQFF	TGCGCCAGCAGCCCACTTACTAGCGGGAGTAACAATGAGCAGTTCTTC
TRBV14	.	.	TRBJ1-5	CASSQDAGSQPQHF	TGTGCCAGCAGCCAAGACGCGGGGTCTCAGCCCCAGCATTTT
TRBV2	.	.	TRBJ1-3	CASSDGGSAGNTIYF	TGTGCCAGCAGTGATGGCGGATCTGCTGGAAACACCATATATTTT
TRBV6-5	.	.	TRBJ2-7	CASSYGQPPYEQYF	TGTGCCAGCAGTTACGGACAGCCTCCCTACGAGCAGTACTTC
TRBV19	.	.	TRBJ1-3	CASRNRPGGSGNTIYF	TGTGCCAGTAGGAACAGGCCCGGGGGCTCTGGAAACACCATATATTTT
TRBV2	TRBD1	.	TRBJ2-1	CASSAGQATYNEQFF	TGTGCCAGCAGTGCGGGACAGGCAACCTACAATGAGCAGTTCTTC
TRBV2	TRBD1	.	TRBJ2-7	CASSDGTEDYEQYF	TGTGCCAGCAGTGACGGGACAGAAGACTACGAGCAGTACTTC
TRBV6-1	.	.	TRBJ1-1	CASSFTGNTEAFF	TGTGCCAGCAGCTTCACAGGGAACACTGAAGCTTTCTTT
TRBV7-9	.	.	TRBJ1-1	CASSSRGKGLATEAFF	TGTGCCAGCAGCTCCCGGGGGAAGGGTCTTGCCACTGAAGCTTTCTTT
TRBV6-1	TRBD2	once	TRBJ2-1	CASSETSGGALNEQFF	TGTGCCAGCAGTGAGACTAGCGGGGGGGCATTGAATGAGCAGTTCTTC
TRBV7-9	TRBD2	.	TRBJ2-1	CASRDGGLAVEQFF	TGTGCCAGCAGGGACGGAGGACTAGCGGTTGAGCAGTTCTTC
TRBV7-6	.	.	TRBJ1-6	CASQSTGTSNSPLHF	TGTGCCAGCCAAAGTACCGGGACTTCAAATTCACCCCTCCACTTT
TRBV9	TRBD2	once	TRBJ2-3	CASSGGLTSGKADTQYF	TGTGCCAGCAGCGGTGGCTTGACTAGCGGGAAAGCAGATACGCAGTATTTT